The 18 T cell receptor beta chains below come from one sample, sequenced in a study of PD-1 blockade in classical Hodgkin lymphoma. As to time point: cycle 4 day 1 (C4D1), after 6 weeks of nivolumab. All patients experienced relapse after autologous stem cell transplantation, and brentuximab vedotin exposure was variable. Researchers used magnetic negative selection to pull out pure CD4+ T cells from thawed PBMCs. This table comes from immunoSEQ multiplex PCR, and its TCRdb copy is limited to in-frame clones, with some not included. The repertoire includes roughly 30,000 clones, about 81% of them detected once, and approximately 0.82% sits in the top ten. Sequencing used CD4+ T cells from blood, obtained before the fourth cycle of nivolumab. The receptor set was obtained from a human donor with classical Hodgkin lymphoma.

The chain employs TRBV4-3 and TRBJ2-5, with 14 nucleotides matching TRBD2. The J call may be in error: the DNA end matches TRBJ2-7 better. Germline V gene data show CDR1 as LGHNA and CDR2 as YSLEER. CDR3 length: 17 amino acids. The CDR3 DNA follows: TGCGCCAGCAGCCAATTCCCGGGACTAGCGGGGGCCTACGAGCAGTACTTC. It yields the protein CASSQFPGLAGAYEQYF.

The V call is TRBV7-6, the J call TRBJ1-1; a weak D match, TRBD1 (5 bases). The germline gives CDR1 SGHVS, CDR2 FNYEAQ. The CDR3 is 14 amino acids. Deletions cut 5 bases from V and 4 bases from J, with 14 bases between. The CDR3 bases are TGTGCCAGCAGCCAGGGTGCCTCGGCCACTGAAGCTTTCTTT. As protein: CASSQGASATEAFF.

This chain links TRBV4-3 with TRBJ1-1; 7 bases agree with TRBD1. CDR3 length: 19 residues. CDR1 and CDR2 from the germline V gene are LGHNA and YSLEER. J gave up 0 bases and V 1 base, and 14 bases lay outside the gene matches. Written as DNA, the CDR3 is TGCGCCAGCAGCCAAGGGGGACTGGTACAGGGGTACATGAACACTGAAGCTTTCTTT. It translates to CASSQGGLVQGYMNTEAFF.

The genes are TRBV28 and TRBJ2-7, with a possible D match to TRBD1 (6 bases). The CDR3 consists of 14 residues. The germline V gene has CDR1 MDHEN and CDR2 SYDVKM. With 6 bases removed from V and 5 bases from J, the gap between germline ends came to 17 bases. Here the CDR3 reads CASRVNRVGNEQYF. In DNA, the CDR3 is TGTGCCAGCAGAGTTAACAGGGTAGGAAACGAGCAGTACTTC.

The chain has TRBV10-1 and TRBJ1-6, with 7 bases that match TRBD1. CDR1 WNHNN and CDR2 SYGVQD come from the germline V gene (reference sequence). The CDR3 spans 14 residues. V shed 6 bases and J 5 bases; nucleotides not matched to a gene: 4. Written as DNA, the CDR3 is TGCGCCAGCAGGGACGACAGGGATAATTCACCCCTCCACTTT. This sequence encodes CASRDDRDNSPLHF.

This chain connects TRBV19 to TRBJ2-7; D is ambiguous. The germline gives CDR1 LNHDA, CDR2 SQIVND (reference sequence). The length of the CDR3 is 13 residues. V dropped 5 bases and J dropped 10 bases, with 18 bases sitting between them. CDR3 region: CASSSRLQWSQYF. The CDR3 DNA is TGTGCCAGTAGTTCCCGCCTACAGTGGAGTCAGTACTTC.

The gene calls are TRBV27 and TRBJ2-1; D assignment may be TRBD1 or TRBD2 (5 bases each). The CDR3 contains 13 residues. Germline values: CDR1 MNHEY, CDR2 SMNVEV (reference sequence). Trimming shortened V by 8 bases and J by 3 bases, and 11 bases separated the two germline ends. CDR3 region: CASWGTYYNEQFF. CDR3 in DNA: TGTGCCAGCTGGGGGACCTACTACAATGAGCAGTTCTTC.

This chain uses TRBV19 with TRBJ2-3, with TRBD2 identical over 8 bases. Germline V CDR1 and CDR2: LNHDA, SQIVND (reference sequence). Trimming at V came to 6 bases and at J to 0 bases, leaving 5 bases not matched to a gene. The CDR3 covers 15 residues. CDR3 nucleotides: TGTGCCAGTAGCACTAGCGGAGCTAGCACAGATACGCAGTATTTT. It specifies CASSTSGASTDTQYF.

This chain uses TRBV19 with TRBJ2-1, with 8 bases lining up with TRBD1. Unmatched junction bases numbered 8, after V lost 7 bases and J lost 3 bases. Per the germline V gene, CDR1 is LNHDA and CDR2 is SQIVND (reference sequence). The CDR3 covers 15 residues. The CDR3 DNA is TGTGCCAGTATGTTCGCGACAGGGGTCTACAATGAGCAGTTCTTC. Its translation: CASMFATGVYNEQFF.

V and J are TRBV7-2 and TRBJ2-3, with 8 bases identical to TRBD2. The trim removed 4 bases at V and 2 bases at J, leaving 11 bases unmatched. The CDR3 spans 17 residues. The germline V gene has CDR1 SGHTA and CDR2 FQGNSA. The CDR3 region is CASSSRGGGGNTDTQYF. The CDR3 DNA is TGTGCCAGCAGCTCACGCGGGGGCGGGGGGAACACAGATACGCAGTATTTT.

The J gene is TRBJ2-3, the V gene TRBV25-1, with 16 bases aligning to TRBD2. The CDR3 is made up of 15 amino acids. CDR1 is MGHDK, CDR2 SYGVNS, per germline. J lost 10 bases, V lost 8 bases, and 9 bases had no gene match. CDR3 loop: CASVGTSGGAGPQYF. The CDR3 coding sequence is TGTGCCAGCGTTGGGACTAGCGGGGGGGCAGGGCCGCAGTATTTT.

This clone has more than one count but fewer than ten. The chain is built from TRBV7-2 and TRBJ2-5; D might be TRBD1 (6 bases). V was pared by 5 bases and J by 4 bases, with 14 bases between. From germline, CDR1 is SGHTA and CDR2 FQGNSA. This CDR3 contains 14 residues. In DNA form, the CDR3 reads TGTGCCAGCAGCCTACAGGGTGGAGGAGAGACCCAGTACTTC. Its translation is CASSLQGGGETQYF.

The chain employs TRBV6-5 and TRBJ2-7, with TRBD1 identical over 7 bases. The junction had 9 bases not matched to a gene; V was cut back by 6 bases and J by 4 bases. This CDR3 spans 14 amino acids. Germline assignment: CDR1 MNHEY and CDR2 SVGAGI. As DNA, the CDR3 is TGTGCCAGCAGAAAGACAGGGATCCTATACGAGCAGTACTTC. Translation: CASRKTGILYEQYF.

The chain is built from TRBV5-1 and TRBJ2-2, with TRBD1 matching 7 bases. V trimming: 4 bases; J trimming: 6 bases; junction bases outside the gene matches: 12. Germline loops: CDR1 SGHRS, CDR2 YFSETQ. CDR3 size: 16 residues. The chain's CDR3 is CASSRIDRVGSGELFF. In DNA form, the CDR3 reads TGCGCCAGCAGCAGGATAGACAGGGTTGGGTCCGGGGAGCTGTTTTTT.

The J gene is TRBJ2-3, the V gene TRBV7-2, with TRBD2 matching 13 bases. This CDR3 is built from 15 residues. V gave up 5 bases and J gave up 8 bases; unmatched junction bases: 7. Germline V lookup: CDR1 SGHTA, CDR2 FQGNSA. The CDR3 region has the DNA TGTGCCAGCAGCCCCGGACTAGCGGGGGTAGGTACGCAGTATTTT. Amino acids: CASSPGLAGVGTQYF.

This clone was found once. The chain combines TRBV30 with TRBJ2-5, with 15 bases lining up with TRBD2. V shed 0 bases, J shed 2 bases, and the junction held 16 bases outside the gene matches. Germline loops: CDR1 GTSNPN, CDR2 SVGIG (reference sequence). The CDR3 has 21 residues. The CDR3 sequence: CAWSVTRTSGGAKRVQETQYF. In DNA form, the CDR3 reads TGTGCCTGGAGTGTCACCCGGACTAGCGGGGGGGCCAAGAGGGTACAAGAGACCCAGTACTTC.

The chain joins TRBV7-6 to TRBJ1-4; D not certain. Germline CDR1 and CDR2: SGHVS and FNYEAQ. CDR3 length equals 16 residues. The germline V and J ends were trimmed by 1 base and 1 base, with 10 bases remaining between them. The CDR3 DNA reads as TGTGCCAGCAGCTTAGGTCTGACGGAAACTAATGAAAAACTGTTTTTT. Its protein is CASSLGLTETNEKLFF.

In this sample, this clone turned up a few times. The chain has TRBV27 and TRBJ1-5, with TRBD1 matching 7 bases. The length of the CDR3 is 16 residues. After removal of 3 bases from V and 0 bases from J, the junction contained 5 bases not matched to a gene. Germline CDR1 is MNHEY and CDR2 is SMNVEV (reference sequence). The CDR3 is CASSFETGYSNQPQHF. CDR3 sequence (DNA): TGTGCCAGCAGTTTTGAGACAGGGTATAGCAATCAGCCCCAGCATTTT.